This entry features one T cell receptor beta chain sequence. It has no known antigen specificity. Nothing much larger sits one base from this clone, and base qualities are not available. The germline V gene sets CDR1 to SQVTM and CDR2 to ANQGSEA. The V end loses 3 bases and the J end loses 2 bases, and a stretch of 11 bases separates them. Including the terminal cysteine and phenylalanine, the CDR3 comprises 13 residues. CDR3 DNA is the only sequence kept; it has 39 bases, read in frame from the first base. Explained via the paper, the time point label denotes: baseline before first vaccination. Samples from vaccinated people were obtained from the UK trials COV001 and COV002, which included a single-blind randomized controlled phase 2/3 trial of AZD1222 (ChAdOx1 nCoV-19) in healthy adults. For TCRbeta chain sequencing, PBMC samples from trial participants were taken at day 0 and at day 28 after the second dose.

This record belongs to a study of T cell responses to AZD1222 COVID-19 vaccine (dated by TCRdb to about 2021). Regarding the complete study: AZD1222 recipients given second doses at about 4 weeks or at about 12 weeks were pooled, since spike-specific TCR depth and breadth were not found to differ between the two schedules. A total of about 230 trial participants underwent TCR sequencing, of whom 207 received two doses of AZD1222 and about 26 received two doses of the MenACWY control vaccine. Trial participants were enrolled into age subgroups of 18-55, 56-69 and 70-plus years, which contained approximately 150, 30 and 60 TCR-sequenced participants, respectively. Findings and caveats that apply to the study as a whole: Because no day 14 peak-response samples were available, repertoires were characterized only after the peak T cell response. Participants were mostly white British and included more females than males, and it was suggested by the authors that clonal diversity may have been underestimated. Conclusions about previously exposed vaccinees were limited because only six AZD1222 recipients were SARS-CoV-2 seropositive at baseline. After two AZD1222 doses, spike-specific TCR breadth and depth were significantly higher than at day 0 and than in MenACWY recipients. In the small 56-69-year group, the increase in depth fell short of significance, most likely because of low power. The whole spike protein was spanned by vaccine-associated CD4 TCRs, and dominant responses were seen in regions 160-218 and 743-854. Epitopes outside the regions mutated in the B.1.351 and B.1.1.7 variants were reportedly recognized by nearly half of the unique spike-specific TCRs.

The CDR3 regions of human TCRbeta chains were analyzed by immunosequencing. The paper's processing steps were these. TCRs in the repertoires were matched against a reference library of SARS-CoV-2-specific TCRs that had been generated with the MIRA antigen-specificity platform. Breadth was defined as the fraction of unique TCRs that were SARS-CoV-2-associated. Depth was defined as the fraction of total T cells that were SARS-CoV-2-associated. Using the MIRA data, each spike-specific TCR was assigned both to the spike region to which the TCR was reactive and to a CD4 or CD8 class. Log10-transformed breadth and depth values were compared by one-way ANOVA with Sidak's multiple comparisons tests. TCRdb stores this immuneACCESS table with in-frame sequences only. Part of the clones is absent; in the studies checked, under half of the shortfall reflects unresolved V genes, and no reason is known for the rest. From that table come the V and J calls and clone size; the DNA was used to work out D and trimming. The sample includes some 140,000 clones, with over 85% observed a single time. 1.9% of the sample is in the top ten clones.

This receptor was taken from an adult in good health. The sample here was peripheral blood, taken on day 0 of AZD1222 vaccination. The chain is made from TRBV29-1 and TRBJ2-7; the D assignment is uncertain and may be TRBD1 or TRBD2, with 7 bases supporting each. The CDR3 region reads CSVETGTTYEQYF. The sequenced DNA: TGCAGCGTTGAGACAGGGACTACCTACGAGCAGTACTTC.